These 27 T cell receptor beta chains share one sample of origin, sequenced in a study of blood T cell repertoires in COVID-19. Generated by immunoSEQ multiplex PCR, the TCRdb table keeps only in-frame clones and is missing some. This repertoire shows over 250,000 clones, roughly 87% found once; its top ten account for 13%. The sample comprised peripheral blood. The receptors were sampled from a human donor in a cohort sampled during active COVID-19.

The sample holds one count of this clone. The genes are TRBV4-3 and TRBJ1-2; D might be TRBD1 (5 bases). V lost 2 bases, J lost 7 bases, and 20 bases lay in between. Germline values: CDR1 LGHNA, CDR2 YSLEER. The CDR3 sequence is 16 residues long. This CDR3 is CASSQPTKEGRFGYTF. CDR3 coding DNA: TGCGCCAGCAGCCAACCTACAAAGGAGGGACGCTTTGGCTACACCTTC.

J is TRBJ2-1 and V is TRBV5-1, with 14 bases that match TRBD2. The CDR3 runs 17 residues. The V gene's germline CDR1 is SGHRS and CDR2 YFSETQ. J gave up 14 bases and V 7 bases, and 20 bases lay outside the gene matches. CDR3 in amino acids: CASLSLITGTSGSWEFF. The CDR3 DNA is TGCGCCAGCCTCTCTCTTATTACCGGGACTAGCGGGAGCTGGGAGTTCTTC.

The rearrangement links TRBV28 to TRBJ1-1; D might be TRBD1 (5 bases). Germline CDR1 MDHEN, CDR2 SYDVKM. V was cut by 4 bases and J by 7 bases, with 7 bases left in between. The CDR3 extends over 11 amino acids. The CDR3 reads CASSSGDEAFF. The CDR3 coding sequence is TGTGCCAGCAGTTCGGGGGATGAAGCTTTCTTT. The whole variable domain, filled in from reference TRBV28 and TRBJ1-1, reads DVKVTQSSRYLVKRTGEKVFLECVQDMDHENMFWYRQDPGLGLRLIYFSYDVKMKEKGDIPEGYSVSREKKERFSLILESASTNQTSMYLCASSSGDEAFFGQGTRLTVV.

This chain's CDR3 is CAIPFDRTRMGLAGADTQYF. The CDR3 nucleotides read TGTGCCATCCCCTTTGACCGGACTCGGATGGGACTAGCGGGAGCAGATACGCAGTATTTT. This rearrangement joins TRBV10-3 to TRBJ2-3, with 14 nucleotides matching TRBD2. The ends lost 8 bases at V and 4 bases at J; junction bases unmatched: 20. CDR3 length equals 20 residues. CDR1 is ENHRY, CDR2 SYGVKD, per germline.

The chain couples TRBV19 to TRBJ1-3, with 9 bases lining up with TRBD1. This CDR3 has 16 residues. J gave up 1 base and V 7 bases, and 8 bases lay outside the gene matches. Germline assignment: CDR1 LNHDA and CDR2 SQIVND (reference sequence). Here the CDR3 DNA reads TGTGCCAGTACAAGGGACAGGGTTTCTTCTGGAAACACCATATATTTT. Its translation is CASTRDRVSSGNTIYF.

This chain connects TRBV19 to TRBJ1-5; 11 bases map to TRBD1. Germline CDR1 reads LNHDA; CDR2 reads SQIVND (reference sequence). The J segment lost 2 bases and the V segment lost 10 bases, leaving 4 bases of the junction unmatched. CDR3 size: 14 residues. In DNA form, the CDR3 reads TGTGCCACTTGGACAGGGGGCCGCAATCAGCCCCAGCATTTT. The encoded protein is CATWTGGRNQPQHF.

The V gene is TRBV7-2, the J gene TRBJ2-3; a weak D match, TRBD1 (6 bases). CDR3 length: 16 residues. CDR1 is SGHTA and CDR2 is FQGNSA in the germline V gene. V lost 0 bases, J lost 0 bases, and 10 bases lay in between. The CDR3 protein is CASSLAGTSSTDTQYF. The CDR3 DNA is TGTGCCAGCAGCTTAGCCGGGACATCAAGCACAGATACGCAGTATTTT.

The rearrangement links TRBV7-8 to TRBJ2-1; 7 bases match TRBD2. Germline lookup yields CDR1 SGHVS and CDR2 FQNEAQ. V was clipped by 8 bases and J by 5 bases; unmatched bases: 9. The CDR3 extends over 14 amino acids. In DNA, the CDR3 is TGTGCCAGCGTGGGAGGGAGGGGAAACAATGAGCAGTTCTTC. Protein sequence: CASVGGRGNNEQFF.

The chain links TRBV7-9 to TRBJ1-4, with TRBD1 matching over 7 bases. CDR1 is SEHNR and CDR2 is FQNEAQ in the germline V gene (reference sequence). The CDR3 contains 15 residues. V was clipped by 10 bases and J by 0 bases; unmatched bases: 8. DNA for the CDR3: TGTGCCATCCCTAGACAGGGCACAACTAATGAAAAACTGTTTTTT. Its protein is CAIPRQGTTNEKLFF.

V is TRBV27 and J is TRBJ1-1; D call uncertain. Between the trimmed V and J ends, which lost 8 bases and 5 bases, there was a span of 15 bases. Germline loops: CDR1 MNHEY, CDR2 SMNVEV (reference sequence). The CDR3 contains 13 residues. For the CDR3, the DNA is TGTGCCAGCGGCCGGTCCGGAGGGACTGAAGCTTTCTTT. It is translated as CASGRSGGTEAFF.

This chain links TRBV9 with TRBJ2-6, with 9 bases lining up with TRBD1. Germline values: CDR1 SGDLS, CDR2 YYNGEE. CDR3 size: 18 residues. With V trimmed by 3 bases and J by 0 bases, 7 bases remained unmatched. DNA of the CDR3: TGTGCCAGCAGCGCCCGGACAGGGGCACCCTCTGGGGCCAACGTCCTGACTTTC. This codes for CASSARTGAPSGANVLTF. The full variable domain, rest sourced from reference TRBV9 and TRBJ2-6, is DSGVTQTPKHLITATGQRVTLRCSPRSGDLSVYWYQQSLDQGLQFLIQYYNGEERAKGNILERFSAQQFPDLHSELNLSSLELGDSALYFCASSARTGAPSGANVLTFGAGSRLTVL.

This clone was picked up one time. The V gene is TRBV6-2 or TRBV6-3, the J gene TRBJ2-1, with a tentative D call TRBD1 (6 bases). V lost 5 bases, J lost 6 bases, and 14 bases lay in between. The germline V gene encodes CDR1 MNHEY and CDR2 SVGEGT. The CDR3 has 14 amino acids. CDR3 region: CASSGSYRVNEQFF. CDR3 nucleotides: TGTGCCAGCAGTGGCTCCTACAGGGTCAATGAGCAGTTCTTC.

The V and J genes are TRBV19 and TRBJ1-5; no clear D gene. The germline V gene has CDR1 LNHDA and CDR2 SQIVND (reference sequence). Trimming removed 7 bases at V and 3 bases at J, with 16 bases between. The CDR3 is 15 amino acids. The CDR3 loop reads CASIETHGNNQPQHF. The CDR3 nucleotides read TGTGCCAGTATCGAGACCCACGGGAACAATCAGCCCCAGCATTTT.

CDR3 sequence: CASGPGLAGGLASTDTQYF. The CDR3 coding sequence is TGCGCCAGCGGACCGGGACTAGCGGGAGGGTTAGCCTCCACAGATACGCAGTATTTT. The chain employs TRBV10-1 and TRBJ2-3; 16 bases are shared with TRBD2. The germline gives CDR1 WNHNN, CDR2 SYGVQD (reference sequence). V lost 8 bases to trimming and J lost 2 bases; unmatched junction nucleotides: 13. This CDR3 region has 19 residues.

The CDR3 DNA sequence: TGCGCCAGCAGCTTGCTAGCGGGAGCCCAAGAGACCCAGTACTTC. Translating gives CASSLLAGAQETQYF. The V and J genes are TRBV5-1 and TRBJ2-5; TRBD2 agrees at 10 bases. Trimming cost V 1 base and J 1 base; bases outside gene matches: 1. Germline loops: CDR1 SGHRS, CDR2 YFSETQ. The CDR3 covers 15 residues.

The J gene is TRBJ2-1, the V gene TRBV10-3; maybe TRBD1 (5 bases). The CDR3 runs to 13 residues. Per the germline V gene, CDR1 is ENHRY and CDR2 is SYGVKD. Between the trimmed V and J ends, which lost 8 bases and 7 bases, there was a span of 15 bases. This chain's CDR3 is CAIGAQLTNEQFF. The CDR3 DNA sequence: TGTGCCATCGGGGCGCAACTAACGAATGAGCAGTTCTTC.

This clone was seen many times. The chain has TRBV19 and TRBJ2-7; 11 bases agree with TRBD2. V trimming: 9 bases; J trimming: 1 base; junction bases outside the gene matches: 5. Germline V gives CDR1 LNHDA, CDR2 SQIVND (reference sequence). The CDR3 totals 14 residues. The CDR3 DNA sequence: TGTGCCAGCAAACCTAGCGGGAGGTCCTACGAGCAGTACTTC. Amino acid sequence: CASKPSGRSYEQYF.

This clone occurred many times. The chain couples TRBV25-1 to TRBJ2-1; D not resolved. CDR1 and CDR2 from the germline V gene are MGHDK and SYGVNS. The CDR3 sequence is 11 residues long. V was clipped by 3 bases and J by 13 bases, with 10 bases between them. CDR3 sequence: CASSEESSQFF. The CDR3 region has the DNA TGTGCCAGCAGTGAGGAGTCTAGTCAGTTCTTC.

The chain is built from TRBV2 and TRBJ1-5; 9 nucleotides line up with TRBD1. The J segment lost 7 bases and the V segment lost 7 bases, leaving 5 bases of the junction unmatched. The CDR3 is made up of 13 amino acids. Germline-derived CDR1 and CDR2 are SNHLY and FYNNEI. The CDR3 loop reads CASMGQGGQPQHF. In nucleotides, the CDR3 is TGTGCCAGCATGGGACAGGGAGGCCAGCCCCAGCATTTT.

This clone was seen just once. The CDR3 sequence is CASSQEGRPEAFF. The DNA for the CDR3 is TGTGCCAGCAGCCAAGAAGGGAGACCTGAAGCTTTCTTT. This chain joins TRBV3-1 (or the pseudogene TRBV3-2) and TRBJ1-1; D uncertain. The germline CDR1 and CDR2 sequences are LGHDT and YNNKEL (reference sequence). The CDR3 has 13 residues. V gave up 0 bases and J gave up 6 bases, with 8 bases separating them.

The chain links TRBV6-5 to TRBJ2-1; D may be TRBD2 (6 bases). V gave up 5 bases and J gave up 9 bases, with 14 bases separating them. There are 13 residues in the CDR3. In germline, CDR1 is MNHEY, CDR2 SVGAGI. The CDR3 is CASSPRPGGEQFF. The CDR3 DNA sequence: TGTGCCAGCAGTCCTCGCCCCGGGGGTGAGCAGTTCTTC.

Only one count was recorded for this clone. The rearrangement joins TRBV25-1 to TRBJ2-1, with D perhaps TRBD2 (5 bases). Germline lookup yields CDR1 MGHDK and CDR2 SYGVNS. The CDR3 has 16 amino acids. V lost 4 bases and J lost 3, with 16 bases in between. Here the CDR3 DNA reads TGTGCCAGCAGTGCGAAAGGAGGCAACCGCTACAATGAGCAGTTCTTC. This sequence encodes CASSAKGGNRYNEQFF.

This chain uses TRBV5-1 with TRBJ2-3; 11 nucleotides line up with TRBD1. Unmatched junction bases numbered 3, after V lost 5 bases and J lost 4 bases. The CDR3 consists of 14 residues. Germline CDR1 SGHRS, CDR2 YFSETQ. The CDR3 DNA sequence: TGCGCCAGCAGTCCGGGACAGGGGGCAGATACGCAGTATTTT. It is translated as CASSPGQGADTQYF.

The CDR3 DNA reads TGTGCCAGCAGCCAAGATACTACCCGCTTCACCCTCTCTGGGGCCAACGTCCTGACTTTC. Translated: CASSQDTTRFTLSGANVLTF. The genes are TRBV3-1 (or the pseudogene TRBV3-2) and TRBJ2-6; D gene uncertain. Trimming stripped 0 bases from V and 0 bases from J, with 18 bases between. Germline values: CDR1 LGHDT, CDR2 YNNKEL (reference sequence). The CDR3 spans 20 residues.

This clone was seen only once. The rearrangement links TRBV6-6 to TRBJ2-1; 7 bases fit TRBD1. From germline, CDR1 is MNHNY and CDR2 SVGAGI (reference sequence). The V gene end was trimmed by 6 bases and the J gene end by 8 bases; junction bases not matched to a gene: 10. There are 14 residues in the CDR3. The CDR3 DNA follows: TGTGCCAGCAGCCGACAGGGCTTGCCTGATGAGCAGTTCTTC. Amino acid sequence: CASSRQGLPDEQFF.

The chain links TRBV6-6 to TRBJ2-7; D call uncertain. CDR1 and CDR2 (germline): MNHNY, SVGAGI (reference sequence). V lost 0 bases, J lost 6 bases, and 6 bases lay in between. This CDR3 has 12 residues. The CDR3 protein is CASSYSRSEQYF. CDR3 sequence (DNA): TGTGCCAGCAGTTACTCGCGGTCCGAGCAGTACTTC.

This rearrangement joins TRBV5-1 to TRBJ1-5; D not resolved. This CDR3 region has 19 residues. Germline V gene lookup returns CDR1 SGHRS and CDR2 YFSETQ. The V end lost 4 bases, the J end lost 0 bases, and 23 bases lay between the germline ends. CDR3 loop: CASSPRQEGSRDSNQPQHF. The CDR3 DNA sequence: TGCGCCAGCAGCCCGAGGCAGGAGGGATCCCGGGATAGCAATCAGCCCCAGCATTTT. The whole variable domain, remainder taken from reference TRBV5-1 and TRBJ1-5, is KAGVTQTPRYLIKTRGQQVTLSCSPISGHRSVSWYQQTPGQGLQFLFEYFSETQRNKGNFPGRFSGRQFSNSRSEMNVSTLELGDSALYLCASSPRQEGSRDSNQPQHFGDGTRLSIL.